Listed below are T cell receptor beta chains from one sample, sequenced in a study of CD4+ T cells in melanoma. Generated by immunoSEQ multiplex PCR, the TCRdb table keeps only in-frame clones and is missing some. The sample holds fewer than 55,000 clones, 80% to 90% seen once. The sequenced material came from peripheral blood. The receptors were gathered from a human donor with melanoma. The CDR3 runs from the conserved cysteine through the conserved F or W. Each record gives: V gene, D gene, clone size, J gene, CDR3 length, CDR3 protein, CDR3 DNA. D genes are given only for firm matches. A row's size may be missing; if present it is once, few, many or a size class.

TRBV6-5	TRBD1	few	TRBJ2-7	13	CASSLGQTYEQYF	TGTGCCAGCAGCCTGGGACAGACCTACGAGCAGTACTTC
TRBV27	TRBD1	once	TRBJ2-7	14	CASRRTGHPHEQYF	TGTGCCAGCAGGAGGACAGGGCATCCCCACGAGCAGTACTTC
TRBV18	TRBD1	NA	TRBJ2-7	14	CASSGQANPYEQYF	TGTGCCAGCTCCGGACAGGCGAACCCGTACGAGCAGTACTTC
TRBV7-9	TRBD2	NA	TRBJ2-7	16	CASSFPTSGAPWEQYF	TGTGCCAGCAGCTTCCCAACTAGCGGTGCCCCGTGGGAGCAGTACTTC
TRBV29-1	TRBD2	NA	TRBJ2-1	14	CSGRLAGIYNEQFF	TGCAGCGGTAGACTAGCGGGGATCTACAATGAGCAGTTCTTC
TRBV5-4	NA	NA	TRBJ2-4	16	CASSSRGVLAKNIQYF	TGTGCCAGCAGCTCCCGAGGTGTGCTAGCCAAAAACATTCAGTACTTC
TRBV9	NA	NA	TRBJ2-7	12	CASSAGLDEQYF	TGTGCCAGCAGCGCCGGTTTGGACGAGCAGTACTTC
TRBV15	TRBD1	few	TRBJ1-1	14	CATSNGQGATEAFF	TGTGCCACCAGCAATGGACAGGGGGCGACTGAAGCTTTCTTT
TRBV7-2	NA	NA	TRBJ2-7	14	CASSLVAPVYEQYF	TGTGCCAGCAGCTTAGTTGCACCGGTCTACGAGCAGTACTTC
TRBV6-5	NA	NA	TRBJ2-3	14	CASSYQALADTQYF	TGTGCCAGCAGTTACCAAGCACTTGCAGATACGCAGTATTTT
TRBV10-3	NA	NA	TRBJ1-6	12	CAISENISPLHF	TGTGCCATCAGTGAGAACATTTCACCCCTCCACTTT
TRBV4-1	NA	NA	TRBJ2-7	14	CASSPHREVYEQYF	TGCGCCAGCAGCCCCCATAGGGAAGTATACGAGCAGTACTTC
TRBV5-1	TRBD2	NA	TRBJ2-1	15	CASSLLAGVNNEQFF	TGCGCCAGCAGCTTACTAGCGGGGGTAAACAATGAGCAGTTCTTC
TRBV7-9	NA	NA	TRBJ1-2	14	CASSSGSTIYGYTF	TGTGCCAGCAGCTCGGGGAGTACTATCTATGGCTACACCTTC
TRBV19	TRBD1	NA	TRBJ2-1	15	CASNPGTGGYNEQFF	TGTGCCAGTAATCCCGGGACAGGGGGCTACAATGAGCAGTTCTTC
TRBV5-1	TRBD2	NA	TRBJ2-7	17	CASSLSGGAGSSYEQYF	TGCGCCAGCAGCTTGTCCGGGGGGGCCGGGAGCTCCTACGAGCAGTACTTC
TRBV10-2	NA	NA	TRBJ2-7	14	CASSVPGRANEQYF	TGCGCCAGCAGTGTACCGGGTAGGGCCAACGAGCAGTACTTC
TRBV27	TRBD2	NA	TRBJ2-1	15	CASSLELAGVNEQFF	TGTGCCAGCAGTTTAGAACTAGCGGGGGTCAATGAGCAGTTCTTC
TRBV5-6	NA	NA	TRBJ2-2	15	CASSLLGVNAGELFF	TGTGCCAGCAGCCTTCTCGGAGTGAACGCCGGGGAGCTGTTTTTT
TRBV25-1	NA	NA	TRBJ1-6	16	CASSEDLARYNSPLHF	TGTGCCAGCAGTGAAGACCTCGCCCGCTATAATTCACCCCTCCACTTT
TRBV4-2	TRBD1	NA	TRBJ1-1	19	CASSQVFSGQGVGGTEAFF	TGTGCCAGCAGCCAAGTATTCTCGGGACAGGGGGTAGGGGGCACTGAAGCTTTCTTT
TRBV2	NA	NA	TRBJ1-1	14	CASSDTHSRTEAFF	TGTGCCAGCAGTGACACCCACTCACGGACTGAAGCTTTCTTT
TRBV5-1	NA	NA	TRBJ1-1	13	CASSLVGHHIVFF	TGCGCCAGCAGCTTGGTGGGACACCACATAGTTTTCTTT
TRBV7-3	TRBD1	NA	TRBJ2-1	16	CASSPRTGGAINEQFF	TGTGCCAGCAGCCCCAGGACAGGGGGCGCGATCAATGAGCAGTTCTTC
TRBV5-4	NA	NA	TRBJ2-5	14	CASSLDSGGETQYF	TGTGCCAGCAGCTTGGACTCCGGGGGAGAGACCCAGTACTTC
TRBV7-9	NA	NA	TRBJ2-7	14	CASSNRTASYEQYF	TGTGCCAGCAGCAATAGGACAGCATCATACGAGCAGTACTTC
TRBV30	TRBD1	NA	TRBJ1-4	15	CAWRTGSGGNEKLFF	TGTGCCTGGAGAACCGGGTCAGGGGGGAATGAAAAACTGTTTTTT
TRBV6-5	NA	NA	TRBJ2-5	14	CASSYSTAQETQYF	TGTGCCAGCAGTTACTCGACAGCTCAAGAGACCCAGTACTTC
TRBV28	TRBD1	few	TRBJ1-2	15	CASSSSGGIIYGYTF	TGTGCCAGCAGTTCCTCAGGGGGCATCATCTATGGCTACACCTTC
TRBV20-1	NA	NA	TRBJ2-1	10	CSGKLEEQFF	TGCAGTGGGAAACTTGAAGAGCAGTTCTTC
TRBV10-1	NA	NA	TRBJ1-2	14	CASEQGPRGYGYTF	TGCGCCAGTGAGCAGGGCCCCCGGGGCTATGGCTACACCTTC
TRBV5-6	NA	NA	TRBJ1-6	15	CASSLGSPSNSPLHF	TGTGCCAGCAGCTTAGGCAGTCCAAGTAATTCACCCCTCCACTTT
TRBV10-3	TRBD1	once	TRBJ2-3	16	CAISEVTGPSTDTQYF	TGTGCCATCAGTGAGGTGACAGGGCCTAGCACAGATACGCAGTATTTT
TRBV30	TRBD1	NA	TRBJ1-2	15	CAWSVPDRLTYGYTF	TGTGCCTGGAGTGTACCGGACAGGTTAACCTATGGCTACACCTTC
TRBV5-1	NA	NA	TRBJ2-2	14	CASSLGGFAGELFF	TGCGCCAGCAGCTTGGGAGGGTTCGCCGGGGAGCTGTTTTTT
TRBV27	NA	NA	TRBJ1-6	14	CASSLGRINSPLHF	TGTGCCAGCAGTTTAGGCCGGATTAATTCACCCCTCCACTTT
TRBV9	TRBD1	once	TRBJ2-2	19	CASSAQGTIVKANTGELFF	TGTGCCAGCAGCGCACAGGGGACGATCGTCAAAGCGAACACCGGGGAGCTGTTTTTT
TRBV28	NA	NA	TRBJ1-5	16	CASSPGGGGKGRPQHF	TGTGCCAGCAGCCCCGGTGGAGGGGGTAAGGGTAGGCCCCAGCATTTT
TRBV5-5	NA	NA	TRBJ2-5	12	CASSLGQETQYF	TGTGCCAGCAGCTTGGGGCAAGAGACCCAGTACTTC
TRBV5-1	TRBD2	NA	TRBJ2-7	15	CASSLEGTSSYEQYF	TGCGCCAGCAGCTTGGAAGGGACTAGCTCCTACGAGCAGTACTTC
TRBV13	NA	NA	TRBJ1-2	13	CASSRDKDYGYTF	TGTGCCAGCAGCCGCGACAAGGACTATGGCTACACCTTC
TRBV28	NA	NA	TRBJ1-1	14	CASSTRTMNTEAFF	TGTGCCAGCAGTACCCGGACTATGAACACTGAAGCTTTCTTT